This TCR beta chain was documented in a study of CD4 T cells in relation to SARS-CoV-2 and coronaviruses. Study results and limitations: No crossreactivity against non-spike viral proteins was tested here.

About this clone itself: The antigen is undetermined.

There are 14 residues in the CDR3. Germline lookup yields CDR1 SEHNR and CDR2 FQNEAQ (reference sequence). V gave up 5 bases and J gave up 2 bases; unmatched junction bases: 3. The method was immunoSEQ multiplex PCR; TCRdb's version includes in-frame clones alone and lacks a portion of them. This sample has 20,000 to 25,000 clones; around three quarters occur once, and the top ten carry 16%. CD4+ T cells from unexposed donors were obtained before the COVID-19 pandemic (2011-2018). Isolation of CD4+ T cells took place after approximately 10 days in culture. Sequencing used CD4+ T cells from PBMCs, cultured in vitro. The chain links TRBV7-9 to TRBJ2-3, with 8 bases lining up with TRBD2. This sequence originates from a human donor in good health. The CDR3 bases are TGTGCCAGCAGCGTTAGCGGGGACACAGATACGCAGTATTTT. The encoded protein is CASSVSGDTDTQYF. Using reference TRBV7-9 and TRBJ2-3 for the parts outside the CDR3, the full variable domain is DTGVSQNPRHKITKRGQNVTFRCDPISEHNRLYWYRQTLGQGPEFLTYFQNEAQLEKSRLLSDRFSAERPKGSFSTLEIQRTEQGDSAMYLCASSVSGDTDTQYFGPGTRLTVL.